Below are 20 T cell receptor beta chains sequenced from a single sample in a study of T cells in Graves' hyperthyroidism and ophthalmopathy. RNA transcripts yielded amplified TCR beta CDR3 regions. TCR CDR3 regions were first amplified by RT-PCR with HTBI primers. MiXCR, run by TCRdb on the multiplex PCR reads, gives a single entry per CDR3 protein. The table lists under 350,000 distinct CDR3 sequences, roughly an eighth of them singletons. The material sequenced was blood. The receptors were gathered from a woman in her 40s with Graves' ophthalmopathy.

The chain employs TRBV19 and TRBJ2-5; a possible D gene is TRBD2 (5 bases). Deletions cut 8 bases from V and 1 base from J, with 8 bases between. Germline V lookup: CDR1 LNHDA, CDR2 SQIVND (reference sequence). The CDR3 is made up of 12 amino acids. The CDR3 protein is CASAGSQETQYF. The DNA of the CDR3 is TGTGCCAGTGCGGGTTCCCAAGAGACCCAGTACTTC. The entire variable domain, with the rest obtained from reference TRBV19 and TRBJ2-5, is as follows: DGGITQSPKYLFRKEGQNVTLSCEQNLNHDAMYWYRQDPGQGLRLIYYSQIVNDFQKGDIAEGYSVSREKKESFPLTVTSAQKNPTAFYLCASAGSQETQYFGPGTRLLVL.

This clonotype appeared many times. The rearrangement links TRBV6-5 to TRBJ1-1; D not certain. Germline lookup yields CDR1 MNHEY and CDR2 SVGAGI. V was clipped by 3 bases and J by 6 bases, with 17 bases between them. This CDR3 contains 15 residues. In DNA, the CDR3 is TGTGCCAGCAGTTATCGCGTCAGTCAGCACGCTGAAGCTTTCTTT. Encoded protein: CASSYRVSQHAEAFF.

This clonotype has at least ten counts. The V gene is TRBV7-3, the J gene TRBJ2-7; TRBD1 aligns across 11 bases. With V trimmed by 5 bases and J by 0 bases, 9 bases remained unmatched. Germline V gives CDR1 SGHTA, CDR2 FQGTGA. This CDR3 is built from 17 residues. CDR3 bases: TGTGCCAGCAGCCGAAGGACAGGGGGCGAGAGCTCCTACGAGCAGTACTTC. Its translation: CASSRRTGGESSYEQYF.

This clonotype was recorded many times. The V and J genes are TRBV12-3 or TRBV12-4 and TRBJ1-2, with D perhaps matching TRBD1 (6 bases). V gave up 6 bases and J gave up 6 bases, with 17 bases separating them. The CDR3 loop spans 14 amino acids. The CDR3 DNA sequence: TGTGCCAGCAGCTTGGGCAGGGGCATTGATGGCTACACCTTC. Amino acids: CASSLGRGIDGYTF.

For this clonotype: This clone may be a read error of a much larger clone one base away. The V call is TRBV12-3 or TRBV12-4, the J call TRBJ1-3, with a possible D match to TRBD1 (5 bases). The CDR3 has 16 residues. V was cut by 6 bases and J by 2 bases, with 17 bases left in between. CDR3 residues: CASRAWGESPGNTIYF. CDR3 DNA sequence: TGTGCCAGCAGGGCCTGGGGGGAAAGCCCTGGAAACACCATATATTTT.

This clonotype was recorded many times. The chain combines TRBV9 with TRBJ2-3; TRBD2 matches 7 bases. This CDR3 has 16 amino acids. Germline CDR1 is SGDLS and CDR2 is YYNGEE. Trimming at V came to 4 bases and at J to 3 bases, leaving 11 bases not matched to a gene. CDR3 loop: CASSPEAGDPTDTQYF. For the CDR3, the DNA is TGTGCCAGCAGCCCAGAGGCGGGAGACCCGACAGATACGCAGTATTTT. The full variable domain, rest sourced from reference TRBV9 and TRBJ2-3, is DSGVTQTPKHLITATGQRVTLRCSPRSGDLSVYWYQQSLDQGLQFLIQYYNGEERAKGNILERFSAQQFPDLHSELNLSSLELGDSALYFCASSPEAGDPTDTQYFGPGTRLTVL.

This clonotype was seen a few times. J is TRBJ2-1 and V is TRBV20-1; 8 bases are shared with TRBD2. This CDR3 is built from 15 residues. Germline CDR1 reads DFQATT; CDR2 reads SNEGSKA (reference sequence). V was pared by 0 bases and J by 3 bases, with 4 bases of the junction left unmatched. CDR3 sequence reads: CSARDSGVNYNEQFF. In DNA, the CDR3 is TGCAGTGCTAGAGATAGCGGGGTTAACTACAATGAGCAGTTCTTC.

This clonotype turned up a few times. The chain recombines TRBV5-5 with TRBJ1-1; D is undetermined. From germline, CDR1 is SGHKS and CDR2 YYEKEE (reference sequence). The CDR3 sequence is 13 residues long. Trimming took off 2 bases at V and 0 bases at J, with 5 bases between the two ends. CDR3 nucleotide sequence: TGTGCCAGCAGCTTTTATGTGAACACTGAAGCTTTCTTT. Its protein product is CASSFYVNTEAFF.

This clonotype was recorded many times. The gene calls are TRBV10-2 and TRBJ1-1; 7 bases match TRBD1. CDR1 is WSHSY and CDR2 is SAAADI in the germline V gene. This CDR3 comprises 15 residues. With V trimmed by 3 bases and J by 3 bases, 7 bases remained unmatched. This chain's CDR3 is CASSEAGGLDTEAFF. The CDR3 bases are TGCGCCAGCAGTGAAGCAGGGGGTTTGGACACTGAAGCTTTCTTT.

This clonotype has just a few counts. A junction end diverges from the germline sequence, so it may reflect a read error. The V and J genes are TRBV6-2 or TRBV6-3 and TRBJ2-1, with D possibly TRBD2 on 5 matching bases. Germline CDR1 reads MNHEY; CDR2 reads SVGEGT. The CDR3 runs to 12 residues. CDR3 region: CASSYLDGEPFF. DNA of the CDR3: TGTGCCAGCAGTTACTTAGACGGGGAGCCGTTCTTC.

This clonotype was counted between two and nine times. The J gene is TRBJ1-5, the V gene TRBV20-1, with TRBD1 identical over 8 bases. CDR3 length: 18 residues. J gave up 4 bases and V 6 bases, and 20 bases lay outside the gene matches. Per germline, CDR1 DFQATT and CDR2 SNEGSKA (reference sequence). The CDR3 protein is CSAYPSGLGQGWNQPQHF. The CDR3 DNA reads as TGCAGTGCATATCCCAGTGGGCTAGGACAGGGTTGGAATCAGCCCCAGCATTTT.

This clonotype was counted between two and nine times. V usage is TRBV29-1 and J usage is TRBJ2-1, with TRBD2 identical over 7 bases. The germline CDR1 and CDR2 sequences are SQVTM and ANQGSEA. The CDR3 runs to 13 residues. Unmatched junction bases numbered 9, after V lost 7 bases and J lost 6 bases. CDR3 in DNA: TGCAGCGCCGAGGGAGGGATCTCCAATGAGCAGTTCTTC. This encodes CSAEGGISNEQFF.

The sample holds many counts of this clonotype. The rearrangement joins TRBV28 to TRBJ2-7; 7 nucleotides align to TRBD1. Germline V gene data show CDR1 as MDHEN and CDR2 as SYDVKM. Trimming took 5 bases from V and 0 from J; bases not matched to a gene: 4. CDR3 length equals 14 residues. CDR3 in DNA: TGTGCCAGCAGTCGACAGGGCTTCTCCTACGAGCAGTACTTC. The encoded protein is CASSRQGFSYEQYF.

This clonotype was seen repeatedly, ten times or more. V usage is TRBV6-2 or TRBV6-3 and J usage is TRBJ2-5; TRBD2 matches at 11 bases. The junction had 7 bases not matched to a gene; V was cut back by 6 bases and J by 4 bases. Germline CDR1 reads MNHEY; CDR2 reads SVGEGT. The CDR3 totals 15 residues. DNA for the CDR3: TGTGCCAGCAGCTCCGGGACTAGCGGAAGAGAGACCCAGTACTTC. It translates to CASSSGTSGRETQYF.

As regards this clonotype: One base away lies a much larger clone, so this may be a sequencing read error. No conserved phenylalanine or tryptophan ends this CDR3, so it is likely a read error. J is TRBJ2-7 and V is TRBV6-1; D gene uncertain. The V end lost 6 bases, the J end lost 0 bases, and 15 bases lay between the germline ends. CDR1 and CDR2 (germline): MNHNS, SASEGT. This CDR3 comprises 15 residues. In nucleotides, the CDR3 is TGTGCCAGCAGGGAAACTGCCTCCCTCTCCTACGAGCAGTACCTC. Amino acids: CASRETASLSYEQYL.

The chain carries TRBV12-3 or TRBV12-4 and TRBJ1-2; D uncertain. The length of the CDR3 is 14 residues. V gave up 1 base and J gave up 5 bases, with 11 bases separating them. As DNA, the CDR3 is TGTGCCAGCAGTTTAGGGTTGTTTGGGTATGGCTACACCTTC. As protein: CASSLGLFGYGYTF.

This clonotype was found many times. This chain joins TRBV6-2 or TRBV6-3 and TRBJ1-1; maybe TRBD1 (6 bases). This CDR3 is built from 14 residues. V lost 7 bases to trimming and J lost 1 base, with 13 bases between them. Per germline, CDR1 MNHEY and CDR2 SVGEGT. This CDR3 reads CASTYRERNTEAFF. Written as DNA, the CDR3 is TGTGCCAGCACCTACAGGGAAAGGAACACTGAAGCTTTCTTT.

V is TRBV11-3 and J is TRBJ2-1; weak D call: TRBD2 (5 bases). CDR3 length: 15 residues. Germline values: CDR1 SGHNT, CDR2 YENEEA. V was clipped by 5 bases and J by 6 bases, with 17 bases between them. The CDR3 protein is CASSTREFGFNEQFF. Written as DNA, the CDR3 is TGTGCCAGCAGCACGAGGGAATTTGGTTTCAATGAGCAGTTCTTC.

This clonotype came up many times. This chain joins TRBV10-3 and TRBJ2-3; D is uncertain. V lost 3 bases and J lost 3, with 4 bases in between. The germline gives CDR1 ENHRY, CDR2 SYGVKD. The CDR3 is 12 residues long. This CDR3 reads CAISDLTDTQYF. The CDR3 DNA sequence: TGTGCCATCAGTGATTTGACAGATACGCAGTATTTT.

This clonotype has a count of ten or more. CDR3 nucleotides: TGTGCCAGCAGTGAACGGGCTAGCGGGAGCAGGAATGAGCAGTTCTTC. Protein: CASSERASGSRNEQFF. This rearrangement joins TRBV6-1 to TRBJ2-1; 10 nucleotides line up with TRBD2. CDR3 size: 16 residues. Losses at the gene ends were 2 bases for V and 7 bases for J; bases not matched to a gene: 8. From germline, CDR1 is MNHNS and CDR2 SASEGT.